Following are 26 T cell receptor beta chains from one sample sequenced in a study of blood T cell repertoires in COVID-19. TCRdb's copy holds only in-frame clones and misses some; the assay was immunoSEQ multiplex PCR. The sample holds about 80,000 clones, about 83% seen once. Sequencing was performed on peripheral blood. These receptors all come from a human donor in a cohort sampled during active COVID-19.

The V gene is TRBV7-9, the J gene TRBJ2-5; 8 nucleotides line up with TRBD2. V shed 7 bases and J 4 bases; nucleotides not matched to a gene: 11. CDR3 length: 15 amino acids. Germline V gene data show CDR1 as SEHNR and CDR2 as FQNEAQ (reference sequence). This CDR3 is CASTLRGGRPETQYF. The CDR3 region has the DNA TGTGCCAGCACCCTTCGGGGGGGAAGGCCAGAGACCCAGTACTTC.

V is TRBV5-8 and J is TRBJ1-3; D might be TRBD1 (6 bases). The germline V gene has CDR1 SGHTS and CDR2 YDEGEE. This CDR3 contains 15 residues. V gave up 1 base and J gave up 4 bases, with 12 bases separating them. In nucleotides, the CDR3 is TGTGCCAGCAGCTTGAACAGGGCGCCAGGAAACACCATATATTTT. Encoded protein: CASSLNRAPGNTIYF.

This clone came up once. J is TRBJ2-7 and V is TRBV29-1; TRBD2 is a possible D gene (5 bases). The CDR3 is 13 residues long. The germline CDR1 and CDR2 sequences are SQVTM and ANQGSEA. V was shortened by 7 bases and J by 3 bases, with 16 bases between the two germline ends. As DNA, the CDR3 is TGCAGCGCCGCGGACGGTGGACTCTACGAGCAGTACTTC. This sequence encodes CSAADGGLYEQYF.

The gene calls are TRBV20-1 and TRBJ1-2; unclear D gene. The CDR3 has 11 amino acids. Trimming took 5 bases from V and 3 from J, leaving 7 bases between them. Germline CDR1 DFQATT, CDR2 SNEGSKA (reference sequence). This chain's CDR3 is CSAREDYGYTF. CDR3 DNA: TGCAGTGCTCGGGAGGACTATGGCTACACCTTC.

V gene TRBV28 combines with J gene TRBJ2-7; 11 nucleotides align to TRBD2. The V gene's germline CDR1 is MDHEN and CDR2 SYDVKM. V lost 5 bases to trimming and J lost 1 base; unmatched junction nucleotides: 4. The CDR3 consists of 15 residues. The CDR3 loop is CASSETSGSSYEQYF. CDR3 DNA: TGTGCCAGCAGTGAAACTAGCGGGAGTTCCTACGAGCAGTACTTC.

The chain employs TRBV11-3 and TRBJ2-1; TRBD2 aligns across 8 bases. CDR1 SGHNT and CDR2 YENEEA come from the germline V gene. J gave up 8 bases and V 6 bases, and 21 bases lay outside the gene matches. This CDR3 contains 18 residues. The CDR3 spells CASRPRGGVPGGLDEQFF. CDR3 bases: TGTGCCAGCAGACCCCGGGGGGGTGTTCCGGGAGGCCTCGATGAGCAGTTCTTC.

The chain uses TRBV28 and TRBJ1-3, with D perhaps TRBD1 (5 bases). Trimming took off 11 bases at V and 1 base at J, with 15 bases between the two ends. CDR1 is MDHEN, CDR2 SYDVKM, per germline. This CDR3 contains 14 residues. CDR3 residues: CACGGGRSGNTIYF. The CDR3 bases are TGTGCCTGCGGGGGGGGGAGGTCTGGAAACACCATATATTTT. The variable domain in full, completed from reference TRBV28 and TRBJ1-3, reads DVKVTQSSRYLVKRTGEKVFLECVQDMDHENMFWYRQDPGLGLRLIYFSYDVKMKEKGDIPEGYSVSREKKERFSLILESASTNQTSMYLCACGGGRSGNTIYFGEGSWLTVV.

This chain uses TRBV9 with TRBJ2-5; 7 bases fit TRBD2. This CDR3 region has 15 residues. The V and J ends lost 2 bases and 1 base, in that order; junction bases with no gene match: 5. Germline V gene lookup returns CDR1 SGDLS and CDR2 YYNGEE. For the CDR3, the DNA is TGTGCCAGCAGCGTTTCGGCTAGCGGCCAAGAGACCCAGTACTTC. Amino acids: CASSVSASGQETQYF.

CDR3 residues: CASSLARGLPRDEQFF. The CDR3 region has the DNA TGTGCCAGCAGCTTAGCCAGGGGGTTACCAAGGGATGAGCAGTTCTTC. This chain connects TRBV7-2 to TRBJ2-1; 7 nucleotides agree with TRBD1. The CDR3 has 16 amino acids. The V and J ends lost 0 bases and 8 bases, in that order; junction bases with no gene match: 10. Per the germline V gene, CDR1 is SGHTA and CDR2 is FQGNSA.

The chain joins TRBV28 to TRBJ1-5; a possible D gene is TRBD1 (5 bases). The CDR3 has 15 residues. Trimming stripped 3 bases from V and 6 bases from J, with 15 bases between. CDR1 MDHEN and CDR2 SYDVKM come from the germline V gene. The CDR3 here is CASSFLQGAGQPQHF. The CDR3 DNA reads as TGTGCCAGCAGTTTCCTTCAGGGAGCGGGTCAGCCCCAGCATTTT.

This chain uses TRBV1 with TRBJ2-1; the table gives TRBD1 as D, unverified against the DNA. TRBV1 is a pseudogene locus. This CDR3 has 11 residues. The CDR3 sequence: CTRDRENEQFF. DNA of the CDR3: TGCACCAGGGACAGGGAAAATGAGCAGTTCTTC.

The V and J genes are TRBV10-2 and TRBJ1-5; 7 positions agree with TRBD1. CDR3 length: 15 residues. Germline trimming cut 6 bases from V and 2 bases from J; bases unmatched to any gene: 7. Per the germline V gene, CDR1 is WSHSY and CDR2 is SAAADI. The CDR3 bases are TGCGCCAGCAGGCAGGGGGGATCGGGCAATCAGCCCCAGCATTTT. Translation: CASRQGGSGNQPQHF.

CDR3 region: CASREQGAREKLFF. CDR3 in DNA: TGTGCCAGCAGGGAACAGGGGGCACGCGAAAAACTGTTTTTT. J is TRBJ1-4 and V is TRBV11-2; 9 nucleotides match TRBD1. Germline V CDR1 and CDR2: SGHAT, FQNNGV. The CDR3 runs to 14 residues. V lost 6 bases and J lost 8; bases outside the gene matches: 7.

This rearrangement joins TRBV19 to TRBJ2-7; 9 positions agree with TRBD1. CDR1 and CDR2 from the germline V gene are LNHDA and SQIVND (reference sequence). CDR3 size: 15 residues. V shed 5 bases and J 3 bases; nucleotides not matched to a gene: 8. CDR3 nucleotides: TGTGCCAGTAGTGCCGGGACAGGGCCTGGCTACGAGCAGTACTTC. This gives the protein CASSAGTGPGYEQYF.

J is TRBJ2-2 and V is TRBV5-5, with 10 bases aligning to TRBD2. V lost 4 bases and J lost 5; bases outside the gene matches: 8. CDR1 is SGHKS, CDR2 YYEKEE, per germline (reference sequence). The CDR3 consists of 16 residues. The CDR3 bases are TGTGCCAGCAGCGTGCTAGCGGGAGATGGAACCGGGGAGCTGTTTTTT. Translation: CASSVLAGDGTGELFF.

The rearrangement links TRBV27 to TRBJ1-1; 7 bases are a match to TRBD1. After removal of 8 bases from V and 7 bases from J, the junction contained 7 bases not matched to a gene. Germline V CDR1 and CDR2: MNHEY, SMNVEV (reference sequence). The CDR3 contains 12 residues. The CDR3, as DNA: TGTGCCAGCGGGACCTGGGACAGTGAAGCTTTCTTT. This translates into CASGTWDSEAFF.

The J gene is TRBJ2-7, the V gene TRBV3-1 (or the pseudogene TRBV3-2), with TRBD1 matching over 9 bases. CDR1 and CDR2 (germline): LGHDT, YNNKEL (reference sequence). The CDR3 is 14 residues long. J gave up 6 bases and V 1 base, and 4 bases lay outside the gene matches. The CDR3 loop reads CASSQGGTGIEQYF. CDR3 nucleotide sequence: TGTGCCAGCAGCCAAGGCGGGACAGGGATCGAGCAGTACTTC.

The chain couples TRBV3-1 (or the pseudogene TRBV3-2) to TRBJ2-7; maybe TRBD2 (7 bases). Germline lookup yields CDR1 LGHDT and CDR2 YNNKEL (reference sequence). This CDR3 contains 14 residues. Trimming shortened V by 4 bases and J by 4 bases, and 14 bases separated the two germline ends. The chain's CDR3 is CASSPAGHKYEQYF. DNA of the CDR3: TGTGCCAGCAGCCCAGCGGGACACAAATACGAGCAGTACTTC.

This chain links TRBV7-9 with TRBJ2-7; 8 positions match TRBD1. CDR1 SEHNR and CDR2 FQNEAQ come from the germline V gene (reference sequence). With V trimmed by 2 bases and J by 1 base, 7 bases remained unmatched. The CDR3 has 16 amino acids. CDR3 region: CASSLSTGGFSYEQYF. CDR3 DNA sequence: TGTGCCAGCAGCTTATCAACAGGGGGATTTTCCTACGAGCAGTACTTC.

The rearrangement uses TRBV9 and TRBJ2-3; 8 positions agree with TRBD2. The CDR3 is 15 residues long. Trimming cost V 4 bases and J 2 bases; bases outside gene matches: 6. CDR1 and CDR2 from the germline V gene are SGDLS and YYNGEE. The CDR3 is CASSFLAGPTDTQYF. The CDR3 DNA sequence: TGTGCCAGCAGCTTTCTAGCGGGCCCCACAGATACGCAGTATTTT.

The chain has TRBV27 and TRBJ1-2, with 9 bases matching TRBD1. The V gene's germline CDR1 is MNHEY and CDR2 SMNVEV (reference sequence). The J segment lost 4 bases and the V segment lost 6 bases, leaving 6 bases of the junction unmatched. This CDR3 region has 14 residues. CDR3 amino acids: CASSRGQGGYGYTF. Written as DNA, the CDR3 is TGTGCCAGCAGCCGGGGACAGGGAGGCTATGGCTACACCTTC.

CDR3 protein: CASSLGGTGSSGNTIYF. The CDR3 DNA follows: TGTGCCAGCAGTTTAGGTGGGACAGGGTCTTCTGGAAACACCATATATTTT. The chain joins TRBV28 to TRBJ1-3, with 9 bases that match TRBD1. Germline V gene sequence: CDR1 MDHEN, CDR2 SYDVKM. This CDR3 region has 17 residues. The junction had 6 bases not matched to a gene; V was cut back by 2 bases and J by 1 base. Combining the CDR3 with reference TRBV28 and TRBJ1-3 gives the whole variable domain DVKVTQSSRYLVKRTGEKVFLECVQDMDHENMFWYRQDPGLGLRLIYFSYDVKMKEKGDIPEGYSVSREKKERFSLILESASTNQTSMYLCASSLGGTGSSGNTIYFGEGSWLTVV.

The chain couples TRBV11-2 to TRBJ2-5, with 7 positions matching TRBD2. This CDR3 has 15 residues. Trimming cost V 0 bases and J 2 bases; bases outside gene matches: 3. Germline CDR1 SGHAT, CDR2 FQNNGV. CDR3 coding DNA: TGTGCCAGCAGCTTAGATCGGGGAGGGCAAGAGACCCAGTACTTC. Amino acid sequence: CASSLDRGGQETQYF.

CDR3 nucleotide sequence: TGCGCCAGCAGCTTGGACAGGGCGGGTTACGAGCAGTACTTC. As protein: CASSLDRAGYEQYF. The rearrangement joins TRBV5-1 to TRBJ2-7, with D possibly being TRBD1 (6 bases). The CDR3 sequence is 14 residues long. Germline V gene lookup returns CDR1 SGHRS and CDR2 YFSETQ. V lost 0 bases and J 4 bases, leaving 11 bases between the germline ends.

The chain has TRBV28 and TRBJ1-5, with TRBD1 as a possible D gene (6 bases). The CDR3 loop spans 14 amino acids. Germline V CDR1 and CDR2: MDHEN, SYDVKM. V gave up 5 bases and J gave up 3 bases, with 11 bases separating them. The CDR3 reads CASSRGQINQPQHF. In nucleotides, the CDR3 is TGTGCCAGCAGTCGAGGACAGATCAATCAGCCCCAGCATTTT.

This clone was found once. The rearrangement uses TRBV27 and TRBJ1-4; 7 positions match TRBD1. V shed 6 bases and J 7 bases; nucleotides not matched to a gene: 8. Germline-derived CDR1 and CDR2 are MNHEY and SMNVEV (reference sequence). The CDR3 has 14 amino acids. The CDR3 coding sequence is TGTGCCAGCAGGCTGACAGGGACGGGTGAAAAACTGTTTTTT. This encodes CASRLTGTGEKLFF. The variable domain in full, completed from reference TRBV27 and TRBJ1-4, reads EAQVTQNPRYLITVTGKKLTVTCSQNMNHEYMSWYRQDPGLGLRQIYYSMNVEVTDKGDVPEGYKVSRKEKRNFPLILESPSPNQTSLYFCASRLTGTGEKLFFGSGTQLSVL.